This note documents a single T cell receptor (beta chain) sequence. The record originates from a study of blood T cells in healthy people across ages. The CDR3 has 14 residues. The authors ran a second PCR of roughly 6 to 12 cycles using a sample-barcoded 5' primer and a J-beta primer mix. TCRdb itself ran the 5' RACE reads through MiXCR, one entry per CDR3 protein. The top ten hold about 22% of the sample, which has about 720,000 distinct CDR3 sequences, about a fifth seen once. This sequence joins TRBV21-1 and TRBJ1-2; TRBD1, the D gene given by the table, was not confirmed from the DNA. TRBV21-1 is termed a pseudogene. The sample taken for sequencing was blood. The receptor comes from a man between 65 and 79 years old in good health. This chain's CDR3 is CASSKYDRASGYTF. The CDR3 DNA is TGTGCCAGCAGCAAATATGACAGGGCTAGCGGCTACACCTTC.